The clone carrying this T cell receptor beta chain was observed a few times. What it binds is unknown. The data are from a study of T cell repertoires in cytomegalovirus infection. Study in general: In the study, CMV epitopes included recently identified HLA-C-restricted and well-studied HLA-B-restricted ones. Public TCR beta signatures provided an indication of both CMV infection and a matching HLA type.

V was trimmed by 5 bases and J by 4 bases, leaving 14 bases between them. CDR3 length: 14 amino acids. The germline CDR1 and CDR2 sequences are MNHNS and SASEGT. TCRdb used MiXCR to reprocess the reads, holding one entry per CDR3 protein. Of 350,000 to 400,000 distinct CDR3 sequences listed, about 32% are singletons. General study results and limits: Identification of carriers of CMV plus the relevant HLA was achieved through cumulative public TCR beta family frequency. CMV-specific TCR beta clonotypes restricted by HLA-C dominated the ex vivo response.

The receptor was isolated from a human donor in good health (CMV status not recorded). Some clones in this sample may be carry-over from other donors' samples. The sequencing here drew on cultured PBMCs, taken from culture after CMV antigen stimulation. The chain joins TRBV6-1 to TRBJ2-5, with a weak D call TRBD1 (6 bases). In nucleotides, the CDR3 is TGTGCCAGCAGTTACCAGGGGCGTTTAGAGACCCAGTACTTC. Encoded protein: CASSYQGRLETQYF.